This T cell receptor (beta chain) was captured in a study of CD8+ T cells in alopecia areata. Overall study results and limits: Relative to normal scalp, lesional scalp, especially alopecia totalis/universalis, showed higher clonality.

cDNA serving as the sequencing template came from extracted, reverse transcribed RNA. The table came from immunoSEQ multiplex PCR; TCRdb's copy has only in-frame clones and leaves some out. Of some 180,000 clones listed, 45% to 70% are singletons. This clone was detected a few times. The antigen remains unidentified. The source material was CD8+ T cells sorted from blood. The sequence was collected from a human donor in good health.

CDR3 in DNA: TGTGCCAGCAGCAGACAGGACAGATACGAGCAGTACTTC. Encoded protein: CASSRQDRYEQYF. The chain couples TRBV2 to TRBJ2-7, with D possibly being TRBD1 (6 bases). Trimming removed 6 bases at V and 4 bases at J, with 13 bases between. Germline assignment: CDR1 SNHLY and CDR2 FYNNEI. The length of the CDR3 is 13 residues.